The rows below give T cell receptor beta chains drawn from one sample of a study of cytomegalovirus exposure and HLA in healthy donors. The table came from immunoSEQ multiplex PCR; TCRdb's copy has only in-frame clones and leaves some out. The data contain about 36,000 clones, about 53% of them singletons. Sequenced sample: PBMCs. The receptors originated from a woman in her thirties or forties in good health and CMV-seropositive. Both conserved end residues are part of each CDR3. Fields, in order: V gene, CDR3 length, J gene, CDR3 protein.

V: TRBV28; length: 12; J: TRBJ1-1; CDR3: CASYRSGTEAFF
V: TRBV5-1; length: 14; J: TRBJ1-2; CDR3: CASSLEGTEYGYTF
V: TRBV4-1; length: 20; J: TRBJ2-5; CDR3: CASSQEFLQGRGGSQETQYF
V: TRBV7-3; length: 14; J: TRBJ2-1; CDR3: CASSLTPGIHEQFF
V: TRBV7-3; length: 17; J: TRBJ1-3; CDR3: CASSLNPPGLGGNTIYF
V: TRBV5-1; length: 16; J: TRBJ1-6; CDR3: CASSLEPGQNNSPLHF
V: TRBV2; length: 15; J: TRBJ2-7; CDR3: CASSASGGPTYEQYF
V: TRBV5-4; length: 15; J: TRBJ2-1; CDR3: CASTAGTGAYNEQFF
V: TRBV15; length: 16; J: TRBJ1-2; CDR3: CATSRAGQGDNYGYTF
V: TRBV10-2; length: 11; J: TRBJ2-5; CDR3: CASSGQETQYF
V: TRBV6-1; length: 15; J: TRBJ2-7; CDR3: CASSESGGSSYEQYF
V: TRBV4-3; length: 13; J: TRBJ2-2; CDR3: CASSGQIAGELFF
V: TRBV19; length: 15; J: TRBJ2-5; CDR3: CASSGGLRSRETQYF
V: TRBV11-2; length: 18; J: TRBJ2-6; CDR3: CASRTSGGPISGANVLTF
V: TRBV30; length: 15; J: TRBJ1-2; CDR3: CAWSGGTGWDYGYTF
V: TRBV18; length: 16; J: TRBJ1-2; CDR3: CASSPTPGGRGDGYTF
V: TRBV6-6; length: 16; J: TRBJ2-2; CDR3: CASINDQGARPGELFF
V: TRBV28; length: 15; J: TRBJ2-7; CDR3: CASSLGRGAGHEQYF
V: TRBV15; length: 15; J: TRBJ1-6; CDR3: CATSPEQGFNSPLHF
V: TRBV4-3; length: 13; J: TRBJ2-7; CDR3: CASSLQSGGEQYF
V: TRBV25-1; length: 14; J: TRBJ2-3; CDR3: CASTGGSSTDTQYF
V: TRBV7-8; length: 11; J: TRBJ1-1; CDR3: CASSLGVAAFF
V: TRBV4-1; length: 13; J: TRBJ2-1; CDR3: CASSQDPVNEQFF
V: TRBV7-2; length: 16; J: TRBJ2-2; CDR3: CASSPRLAGYTGELFF
V: TRBV19; length: 13; J: TRBJ1-5; CDR3: CRPKLWSNQPQHF
V: TRBV28; length: 15; J: TRBJ1-6; CDR3: CASSLSDRDNSPLHF
V: TRBV6-1; length: 13; J: TRBJ1-4; CDR3: CASSAQGDEKLFF